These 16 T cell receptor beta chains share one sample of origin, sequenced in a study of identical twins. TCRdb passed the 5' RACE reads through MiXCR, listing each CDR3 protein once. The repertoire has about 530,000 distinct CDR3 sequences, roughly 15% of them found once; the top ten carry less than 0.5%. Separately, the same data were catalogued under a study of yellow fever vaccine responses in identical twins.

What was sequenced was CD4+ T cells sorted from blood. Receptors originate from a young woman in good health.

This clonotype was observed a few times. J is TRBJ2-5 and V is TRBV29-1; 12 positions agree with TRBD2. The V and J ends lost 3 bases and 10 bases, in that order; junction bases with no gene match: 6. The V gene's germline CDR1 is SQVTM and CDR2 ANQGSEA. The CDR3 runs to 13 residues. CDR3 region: CSVESLAGGNQYF. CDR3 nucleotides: TGCAGCGTTGAGTCCCTAGCGGGGGGGAACCAGTACTTC.

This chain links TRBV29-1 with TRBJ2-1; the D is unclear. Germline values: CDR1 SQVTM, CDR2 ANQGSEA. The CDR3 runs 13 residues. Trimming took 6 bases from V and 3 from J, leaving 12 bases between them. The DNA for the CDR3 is TGCAGCGTCGTAGGATGGGGCTACAATGAGCAGTTCTTC. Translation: CSVVGWGYNEQFF.

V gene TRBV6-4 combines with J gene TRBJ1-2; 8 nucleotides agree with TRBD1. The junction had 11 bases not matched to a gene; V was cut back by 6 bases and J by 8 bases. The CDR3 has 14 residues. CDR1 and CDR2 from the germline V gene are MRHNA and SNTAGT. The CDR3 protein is CASRAGGGSGGYTF. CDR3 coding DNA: TGTGCCAGCAGAGCAGGGGGCGGCTCAGGCGGCTACACCTTC.

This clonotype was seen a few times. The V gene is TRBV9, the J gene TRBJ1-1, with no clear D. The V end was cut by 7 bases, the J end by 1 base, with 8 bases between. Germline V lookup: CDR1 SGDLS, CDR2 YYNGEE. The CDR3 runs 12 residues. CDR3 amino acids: CASGRGNTEAFF. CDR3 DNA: TGTGCCAGCGGCCGGGGGAACACTGAAGCTTTCTTT.

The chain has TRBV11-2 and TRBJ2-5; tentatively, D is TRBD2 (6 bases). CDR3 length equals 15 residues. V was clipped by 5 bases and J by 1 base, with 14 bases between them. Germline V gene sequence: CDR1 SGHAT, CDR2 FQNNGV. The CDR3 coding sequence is TGTGCCAGCAGCCCGCATAGCGGCCTCCAAGAGACCCAGTACTTC. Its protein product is CASSPHSGLQETQYF.

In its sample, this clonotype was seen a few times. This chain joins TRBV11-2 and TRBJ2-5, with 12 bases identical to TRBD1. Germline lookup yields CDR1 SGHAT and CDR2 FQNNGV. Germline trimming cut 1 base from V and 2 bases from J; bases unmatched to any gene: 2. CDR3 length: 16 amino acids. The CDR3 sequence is CASSLGDRGLQETQYF. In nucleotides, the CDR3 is TGTGCCAGCAGCTTAGGGGACAGGGGGCTACAAGAGACCCAGTACTTC. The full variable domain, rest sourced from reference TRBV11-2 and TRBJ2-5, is EAGVAQSPRYKIIEKRQSVAFWCNPISGHATLYWYQQILGQGPKLLIQFQNNGVVDDSQLPKDRFSAERLKGVDSTLKIQPAKLEDSAVYLCASSLGDRGLQETQYFGPGTRLLVL.

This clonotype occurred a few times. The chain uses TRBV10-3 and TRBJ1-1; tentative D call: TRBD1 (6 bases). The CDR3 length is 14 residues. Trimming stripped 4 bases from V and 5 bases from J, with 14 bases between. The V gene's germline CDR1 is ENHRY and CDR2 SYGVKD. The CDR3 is CAISAGHLGTEAFF. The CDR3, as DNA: TGTGCCATCAGTGCGGGACACCTCGGGACTGAAGCTTTCTTT.

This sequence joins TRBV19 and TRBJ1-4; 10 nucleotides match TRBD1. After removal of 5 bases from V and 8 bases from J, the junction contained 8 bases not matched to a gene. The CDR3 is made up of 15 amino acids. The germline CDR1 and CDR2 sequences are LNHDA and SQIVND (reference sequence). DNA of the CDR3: TGTGCCAGTAGTCCCTGGGACAGGGGAGACGAAAAACTGTTTTTT. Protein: CASSPWDRGDEKLFF.

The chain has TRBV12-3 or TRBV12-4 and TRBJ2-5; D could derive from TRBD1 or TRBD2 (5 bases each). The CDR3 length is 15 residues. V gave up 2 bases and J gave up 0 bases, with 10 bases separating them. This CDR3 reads CASSLPGRHQETQYF. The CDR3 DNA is TGTGCCAGCAGTTTACCGGGACGACACCAAGAGACCCAGTACTTC.

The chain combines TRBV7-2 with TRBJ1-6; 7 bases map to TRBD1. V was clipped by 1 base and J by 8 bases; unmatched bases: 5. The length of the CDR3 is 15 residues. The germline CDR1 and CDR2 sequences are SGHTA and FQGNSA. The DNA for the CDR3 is TGTGCCAGCAGCTTAGATACAGGGGTGTATTCACCCCTCCACTTT. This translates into CASSLDTGVYSPLHF.

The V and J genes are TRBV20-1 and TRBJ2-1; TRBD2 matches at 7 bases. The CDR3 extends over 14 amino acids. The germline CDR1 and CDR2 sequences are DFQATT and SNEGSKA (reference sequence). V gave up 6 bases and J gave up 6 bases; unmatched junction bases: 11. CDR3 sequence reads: CSAPGRVSFNEQFF. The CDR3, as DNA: TGCAGTGCACCGGGGAGGGTTTCATTCAATGAGCAGTTCTTC.

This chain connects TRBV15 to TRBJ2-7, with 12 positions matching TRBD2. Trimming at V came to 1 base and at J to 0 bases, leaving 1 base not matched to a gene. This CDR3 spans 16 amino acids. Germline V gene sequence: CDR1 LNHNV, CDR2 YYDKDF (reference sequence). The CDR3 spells CATSRGTSGNSYEQYF. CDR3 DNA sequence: TGTGCCACCAGCAGAGGGACTAGCGGGAACTCCTACGAGCAGTACTTC.

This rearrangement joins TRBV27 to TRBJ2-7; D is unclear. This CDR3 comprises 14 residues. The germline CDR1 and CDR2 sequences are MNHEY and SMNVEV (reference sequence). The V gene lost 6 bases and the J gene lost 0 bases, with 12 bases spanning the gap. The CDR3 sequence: CASRTTRSSYEQYF. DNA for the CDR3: TGTGCCAGCAGAACAACACGGTCCTCCTACGAGCAGTACTTC.

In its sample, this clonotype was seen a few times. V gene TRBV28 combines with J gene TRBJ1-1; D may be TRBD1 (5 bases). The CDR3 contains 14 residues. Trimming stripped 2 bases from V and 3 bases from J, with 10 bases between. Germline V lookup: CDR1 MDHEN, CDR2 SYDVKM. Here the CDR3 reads CASSLVGAYTEAFF. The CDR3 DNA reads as TGTGCCAGCAGTTTAGTCGGGGCGTACACTGAAGCTTTCTTT. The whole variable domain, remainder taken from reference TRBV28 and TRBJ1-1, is DVKVTQSSRYLVKRTGEKVFLECVQDMDHENMFWYRQDPGLGLRLIYFSYDVKMKEKGDIPEGYSVSREKKERFSLILESASTNQTSMYLCASSLVGAYTEAFFGQGTRLTVV.

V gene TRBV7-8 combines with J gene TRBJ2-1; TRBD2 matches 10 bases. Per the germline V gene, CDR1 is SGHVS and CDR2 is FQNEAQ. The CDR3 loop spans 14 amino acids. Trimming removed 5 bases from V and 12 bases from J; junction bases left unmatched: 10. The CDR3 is CASSKSEREGVQFF. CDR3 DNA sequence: TGTGCCAGCAGCAAGAGCGAGCGGGAGGGGGTGCAGTTCTTC.

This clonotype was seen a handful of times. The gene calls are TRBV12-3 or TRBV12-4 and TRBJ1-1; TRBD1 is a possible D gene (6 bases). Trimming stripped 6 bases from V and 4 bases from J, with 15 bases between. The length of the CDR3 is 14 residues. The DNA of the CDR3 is TGTGCCAGCAGCCAGACCGCAGGGGCCACTGAAGCTTTCTTT. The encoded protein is CASSQTAGATEAFF.